This T cell receptor (beta chain) emerged from a study of shared clonotypes between healthy human individuals. On the study more broadly: CD4 naive and CD4 memory each took three plates per donor, while CD8 naive took two and CD8 memory one.

Regarding the study as a whole: Large sequencing depth failed to make sorted-subset sequencing complete, rarefaction showed.

This table comes from immunoSEQ multiplex PCR, and its TCRdb copy is limited to in-frame clones, with some not included. This table has some 630,000 clones, around 96% appearing once. As for this clone: Its cognate antigen is unknown.

The naive CD8 subset, CD45RO-negative cells positively selected for CCR7, excluded terminally differentiated effector memory CD45RA+ cells. This receptor was obtained from a woman in her thirties in good health. Source material: naive CD8+ T cells sorted from blood.

The CDR3 reads CASSVDPEYNEQFF. CDR3 in DNA: TGTGCCAGCAGCGTAGATCCAGAGTACAATGAGCAGTTCTTC. The V call is TRBV9, the J call TRBJ2-1; D uncertain. CDR1 is SGDLS, CDR2 YYNGEE, per germline. CDR3 length equals 14 residues. Trimming stripped 0 bases from V and 4 bases from J, with 8 bases between. Combining the CDR3 with reference TRBV9 and TRBJ2-1 gives the whole variable domain DSGVTQTPKHLITATGQRVTLRCSPRSGDLSVYWYQQSLDQGLQFLIQYYNGEERAKGNILERFSAQQFPDLHSELNLSSLELGDSALYFCASSVDPEYNEQFFGPGTRLTVL.